The sequence of this T cell receptor beta chain was determined in a study of early T cells in non-severe SARS-CoV-2 infection. Study details: The sequenced material was bulk RNA from unsorted whole blood, and its chains were unpaired. Study-level points and caveats: Matching results from VDJdb favored anti-spike CD8 responses, leaving private and CD4 specificities undetected.

TCRdb passed the 5' RACE reads through MiXCR, listing each CDR3 protein once. The sample lists roughly 110,000 distinct CDR3 sequences, 11% seen once, with 7.6% in the top ten. The CDR3 spans 13 residues. CDR1 and CDR2 from the germline V gene are MDHEN and SYDVKM. The V and J ends lost 7 bases and 4 bases respectively, with 13 bases between them. This clonotype was seen ten or more times. The antigen is unknown. The gene calls are TRBV28 and TRBJ1-2, with TRBD1 as a possible D gene (5 bases). This TCR was recovered from an adult who was a healthcare worker with PCR-confirmed SARS-CoV-2 infection or an uninfected control (not recorded which). The material sequenced was whole blood. The CDR3 nucleotides are TGTGCCAGCACGGCCAGGGATGGCTATGGCTACACCTTC. This translates into CASTARDGYGYTF.